This TCR beta chain was sequenced in a study of cytomegalovirus exposure and HLA in healthy donors. Overall study: Counted in an early data release were tens of millions of unique TCRs from HLA-typed donors.

The PCR contained 60 Vbeta and 13 Jbeta primers. Clones were sequenced by immunoSEQ multiplex PCR, and TCRdb holds only the in-frame ones, with some missing. The profile covers 85,000 to 110,000 clones, with approximately 66% appearing a single time and approximately 3.5% taken by the ten largest. The donors comprised healthy bone marrow donors. Unrecorded immune exposure was likely among donors, who were nominally healthy when sampled. The CDR3 is made up of 11 amino acids. The V and J ends lost 6 bases and 4 bases respectively, with 6 bases between them. CDR1 and CDR2 from the germline V gene are ENHRY and SYGVKD.

What was sequenced was PBMCs. The chain couples TRBV10-3 to TRBJ2-5; no clear D. The TCR sequence derives from a woman aged 45 to 65 in good health and CMV-seronegative. The CDR3 is CAISYGETQYF. CDR3 nucleotides: TGTGCCATCAGCTATGGAGAGACCCAGTACTTC.